These 31 T cell receptor beta chains came from one sample sequenced in a study of blood T cell repertoires in COVID-19. The data were produced by immunoSEQ multiplex PCR, yet TCRdb's version contains in-frame clones alone and is incomplete. The table has fewer than 350,000 clones, approximately 81% seen once. Sequencing input: PBMCs or T cells enriched from blood (not recorded which). The receptors come from a woman aged 30 to 39 who had been exposed to COVID-19.

The chain couples TRBV6-5 to TRBJ2-3; 8 nucleotides agree with TRBD2. J lost 4 bases, V lost 4 bases, and 4 bases had no gene match. The length of the CDR3 is 14 residues. The V gene's germline CDR1 is MNHEY and CDR2 SVGAGI. CDR3 loop: CASSLAGSADTQYF. The DNA for the CDR3 is TGTGCCAGCAGTTTAGCGGGAAGCGCAGATACGCAGTATTTT.

V and J are TRBV16 and TRBJ1-2; 7 bases are a match to TRBD1. There are 15 residues in the CDR3. Trimming at V came to 0 bases and at J to 7 bases, leaving 8 bases not matched to a gene. In germline, CDR1 is KGHSY, CDR2 FQNENV. The CDR3 sequence: CASSQSLRGQSGYTF. Written as DNA, the CDR3 is TGTGCCAGCAGCCAATCTTTAAGGGGGCAGAGTGGCTACACCTTC.

V gene TRBV5-1 combines with J gene TRBJ1-1; D is undetermined. The germline CDR1 and CDR2 sequences are SGHRS and YFSETQ. The CDR3 extends over 14 amino acids. V dropped 0 bases and J dropped 2 bases, with 8 bases sitting between them. The chain's CDR3 is CASSLARGNTEAFF. CDR3 nucleotides: TGCGCCAGCAGCTTGGCCAGAGGAAACACTGAAGCTTTCTTT.

The gene calls are TRBV28 and TRBJ1-2, with TRBD1 as a possible D gene (6 bases). The germline V gene encodes CDR1 MDHEN and CDR2 SYDVKM. Trimming left V 3 bases short and J 4 bases short, with 9 bases between. CDR3 length equals 13 residues. The CDR3 DNA reads as TGTGCCAGCAGTTTCGGCAGGGGCTATGGCTACACCTTC. Its protein product is CASSFGRGYGYTF.

This clone came up a few times. The chain is built from TRBV18 and TRBJ2-5, with 12 bases identical to TRBD2. This CDR3 region has 18 residues. Germline CDR1 KGHSH, CDR2 LQKENI. V trimming: 0 bases; J trimming: 6 bases; junction bases outside the gene matches: 11. The DNA of the CDR3 is TGTGCCAGCTCACCACCAGTTACTAGCGGGAGGAGCGAGCAGACCCAGTACTTC. It encodes CASSPPVTSGRSEQTQYF.

The chain is built from TRBV30 and TRBJ1-1, with a possible D match to TRBD1 (6 bases). Germline CDR1 is GTSNPN and CDR2 is SVGIG (reference sequence). The CDR3 covers 14 residues. V was clipped by 5 bases and J by 2 bases, with 15 bases between them. The chain's CDR3 is CAWDPWTENTEAFF. The DNA for the CDR3 is TGTGCCTGGGACCCCTGGACAGAAAACACTGAAGCTTTCTTT.

J is TRBJ1-4 and V is TRBV6-4; 9 nucleotides match TRBD1. Trimming removed 6 bases from V and 7 bases from J; junction bases left unmatched: 6. CDR3 length equals 14 residues. Germline CDR1 and CDR2: MRHNA and SNTAGT. The CDR3 DNA sequence: TGTGCCAGCAGGCCCGGGACAGGGAGTGAAAAACTGTTTTTT. Translated: CASRPGTGSEKLFF.

CDR3 region: CAIIAGKVNSTSTDTQYF. The CDR3, as DNA: TGTGCCATCATAGCGGGGAAAGTAAATTCAACTAGCACAGATACGCAGTATTTT. V is TRBV10-3 and J is TRBJ2-3; 8 nucleotides match TRBD2. This CDR3 region has 18 residues. V gave up 7 bases and J gave up 0 bases; unmatched junction bases: 15. Germline CDR1 ENHRY, CDR2 SYGVKD.

J is TRBJ1-6 and V is TRBV9, with 9 nucleotides matching TRBD1. The CDR3 is 17 amino acids. Trimming cost V 3 bases and J 9 bases; bases outside gene matches: 13. From germline, CDR1 is SGDLS and CDR2 YYNGEE. The CDR3, as DNA: TGTGCCAGCAGCGCCTCCCCGGACAGGGGTTCTTTTTCACCCCTCCACTTT. Its translation: CASSASPDRGSFSPLHF.

The table lists this clone with a count of one. This chain joins TRBV7-9 and TRBJ1-5, with D hard to call. This CDR3 comprises 14 residues. Trimming shortened V by 5 bases and J by 7 bases, and 15 bases separated the two germline ends. Germline lookup yields CDR1 SEHNR and CDR2 FQNEAQ (reference sequence). The CDR3 DNA is TGTGCCAGCAGCCCTGACTCCGCCGGGCAGCCCCAGCATTTT. It yields the protein CASSPDSAGQPQHF. Supplemented by reference TRBV7-9 and TRBJ1-5, the full variable domain reads DTGVSQNPRHKITKRGQNVTFRCDPISEHNRLYWYRQTLGQGPEFLTYFQNEAQLEKSRLLSDRFSAERPKGSFSTLEIQRTEQGDSAMYLCASSPDSAGQPQHFGDGTRLSIL.

In its sample, this clone was seen once. One junction end does not reproduce the germline sequence, and a read error may be involved. This chain connects TRBV23-1 to TRBJ1-5, with D uncertain. TRBV23-1 is marked as an open reading frame, function uncertain. CDR3 length equals 17 residues. The CDR3 loop reads CASRQFPSGVKNQPQHF. The CDR3 coding sequence is TGCGCCAGCAGGCAATTCCCAAGTGGAGTAAAAAATCAGCCCCAGCATTTT.

The chain employs TRBV19 and TRBJ2-7, with D perhaps TRBD1 (6 bases). The CDR3 length is 13 residues. From germline, CDR1 is LNHDA and CDR2 SQIVND (reference sequence). Deletions cut 3 bases from V and 6 bases from J, with 12 bases between. CDR3 DNA sequence: TGTGCCAGTAGTATTGAACAGGGCGCCGAGCAGTACTTC. Its translation: CASSIEQGAEQYF.

J is TRBJ1-5 and V is TRBV7-9; D is perhaps TRBD1 (5 bases). V dropped 4 bases and J dropped 0 bases, with 13 bases sitting between them. Germline V CDR1 and CDR2: SEHNR, FQNEAQ (reference sequence). The CDR3 contains 16 residues. CDR3 sequence reads: CASSYPGGDSNQPQHF. The CDR3 nucleotides read TGTGCCAGCAGCTATCCGGGGGGGGATAGCAATCAGCCCCAGCATTTT.

This chain links TRBV2 with TRBJ1-5; D uncertain. This CDR3 is built from 13 residues. With 2 bases removed from V and 5 bases from J, the gap between germline ends came to 7 bases. From germline, CDR1 is SNHLY and CDR2 FYNNEI. Here the CDR3 reads CASSETEYQPQHF. The CDR3 nucleotides read TGTGCCAGCAGTGAAACTGAATATCAGCCCCAGCATTTT.

DNA of the CDR3: TGTGCCTGGAGTGTACCTAGCGGGGGGCTGACTAGCACAGATACGCAGTATTTT. Translated: CAWSVPSGGLTSTDTQYF. The V and J genes are TRBV30 and TRBJ2-3; the match to TRBD2 covers 11 bases. The germline gives CDR1 GTSNPN, CDR2 SVGIG (reference sequence). This CDR3 is 18 amino acids long. V shed 0 bases and J 0 bases; nucleotides not matched to a gene: 8.

V and J are TRBV5-6 and TRBJ1-2; D not certain. CDR1 and CDR2 from the germline V gene are SGHDT and YYEEEE. The CDR3 sequence is 13 residues long. V shed 0 bases and J shed 10 bases, with 13 bases lying between them. DNA of the CDR3: TGTGCCAGCAGCTTGGGACACCTCGCCGTCTACACCTTC. This codes for CASSLGHLAVYTF.

V and J are TRBV6-2 or TRBV6-3 and TRBJ2-1; 12 bases fit TRBD2. Germline V lookup: CDR1 MNHEY, CDR2 SVGEGT. This CDR3 comprises 15 residues. Germline trimming cut 3 bases from V and 4 bases from J; bases unmatched to any gene: 1. The CDR3 nucleotides are TGTGCCAGCAGTTATGGGACTAGCGGGTACAATGAGCAGTTCTTC. This gives the protein CASSYGTSGYNEQFF.

J is TRBJ1-2 and V is TRBV19; 8 nucleotides line up with TRBD1. The junction had 6 bases not matched to a gene; V was cut back by 4 bases and J by 2 bases. Germline V gene data show CDR1 as LNHDA and CDR2 as SQIVND (reference sequence). The CDR3 runs 15 residues. CDR3 DNA: TGTGCCAGTAGTACCCCCGGGACAGGCAACTATGGCTACACCTTC. It translates to CASSTPGTGNYGYTF.

Concerning this clone itself: The junction departs from the called germline gene at one end, perhaps through a read error. V is TRBV5-6 and J is TRBJ2-5; TRBD2 matches at 10 bases. The CDR3 consists of 16 residues. Germline CDR1 reads SGHDT; CDR2 reads YYEEEE. The DNA of the CDR3 is TGTGCCAGCACCTTGGTACTAGCGGGACTCCAAGAGACCCAGTACTTC. This translates into CASTLVLAGLQETQYF.

The chain recombines TRBV6-6 with TRBJ1-4, with TRBD1 as a possible D gene (6 bases). The CDR3 length is 11 residues. Trimming took off 6 bases at V and 12 bases at J, with 11 bases between the two ends. Germline CDR1 MNHNY, CDR2 SVGAGI (reference sequence). The DNA of the CDR3 is TGTGCCAGCAGGATCAACAGGGAACTGTTTTTT. This encodes CASRINRELFF.

Notes on this clone: Germline and junction disagree at one end, which may indicate a read error. The V and J genes are TRBV7-7 and TRBJ2-2; perhaps TRBD1 as D (5 bases). CDR3 size: 15 residues. The germline V gene has CDR1 SSHAT and CDR2 FNYEAQ (reference sequence). In DNA, the CDR3 is TGTGCTAGCAGCCACCTTGAAGGGGTCACCGGGGAGCTGTTTTTT. It yields the protein CASSHLEGVTGELFF.

The chain recombines TRBV28 with TRBJ1-5; D is perhaps TRBD1 (5 bases). The CDR3 has 17 amino acids. The V end lost 1 base, the J end lost 11 bases, and 24 bases lay between the germline ends. Germline V lookup: CDR1 MDHEN, CDR2 SYDVKM. In DNA, the CDR3 is TGTGCCAGCAGTTTATCCGACAAAGGACATTCCAAAGAGTCCCAGCATTTT. Translating it yields CASSLSDKGHSKESQHF.

The chain carries TRBV11-2 and TRBJ1-5, with D possibly being TRBD1 (6 bases). The CDR3 has 17 residues. V was clipped by 5 bases and J by 5 bases, with 22 bases between them. Germline V gives CDR1 SGHAT, CDR2 FQNNGV. For the CDR3, the DNA is TGTGCCAGCAGCGAAGGCCCGGGCAGGGAGGGGGATCAGCCCCAGCATTTT. Translation gives CASSEGPGREGDQPQHF.

V gene TRBV6-5 combines with J gene TRBJ2-2; TRBD1 matches 8 bases. The CDR3 is 15 residues long. J was trimmed by 4 bases and V by 4 bases; bases with no gene match: 5. Looked up from germline, CDR1 is MNHEY and CDR2 is SVGAGI. The CDR3 spells CASSLGTGRTGELFF. DNA of the CDR3: TGTGCCAGCAGTTTAGGGACAGGCCGCACCGGGGAGCTGTTTTTT.

This clone was counted once. The chain employs TRBV5-1 and TRBJ2-5; perhaps TRBD1 as D (5 bases). Trimming pared 4 bases from V and 2 bases from J, leaving 12 bases between. Germline V gene sequence: CDR1 SGHRS, CDR2 YFSETQ. The CDR3 length is 14 residues. In DNA form, the CDR3 reads TGCGCCAGCAGCCCCCAGGACATACAAGAGACCCAGTACTTC. It encodes CASSPQDIQETQYF.

This clone came up a few times. The chain joins TRBV12-3 or TRBV12-4 to TRBJ2-1; D call uncertain. The length of the CDR3 is 13 residues. V gave up 0 bases and J gave up 2 bases, with 2 bases separating them. CDR3 residues: CASSLAAYNEQFF. The DNA of the CDR3 is TGTGCCAGCAGTTTAGCCGCCTACAATGAGCAGTTCTTC.

This chain connects TRBV7-8 to TRBJ1-1, with D possibly being TRBD1 (5 bases). Trimming pared 2 bases from V and 5 bases from J, leaving 12 bases between. Germline assignment: CDR1 SGHVS and CDR2 FQNEAQ. The CDR3 totals 14 residues. The CDR3 nucleotides are TGTGCCAGCAGCTTATCTGCAGGGAGGACTGAAGCTTTCTTT. Protein sequence: CASSLSAGRTEAFF.

The chain couples TRBV4-1 to TRBJ2-1; 8 nucleotides agree with TRBD2. CDR1 and CDR2 from the germline V gene are MGHRA and YSYEKL. The ends lost 1 base at V and 8 bases at J; junction bases unmatched: 13. There are 17 residues in the CDR3. The chain's CDR3 is CASSQGATGGSRDEQFF. In nucleotides, the CDR3 is TGCGCCAGCAGCCAAGGGGCGACGGGAGGGAGTAGGGATGAGCAGTTCTTC.

This sequence joins TRBV30 and TRBJ1-5; D ambiguous. Per germline, CDR1 GTSNPN and CDR2 SVGIG (reference sequence). V was shortened by 2 bases and J by 1 base, with 15 bases between the two germline ends. The CDR3 runs to 16 residues. CDR3 sequence reads: CAWSPGGFGSNQPQHF. The CDR3 bases are TGTGCCTGGAGTCCGGGAGGGTTCGGCAGCAATCAGCCCCAGCATTTT.

The table lists this clone with many counts. This chain connects TRBV27 to TRBJ1-1; D gene uncertain. The CDR3 consists of 13 residues. V lost 8 bases to trimming and J lost 1 base, with 11 bases between them. Per germline, CDR1 MNHEY and CDR2 SMNVEV (reference sequence). The CDR3: CASYGAGNTEAFF. The CDR3 DNA follows: TGTGCCAGCTACGGTGCGGGGAACACTGAAGCTTTCTTT.

The rearrangement joins TRBV2 to TRBJ2-7; TRBD2 agrees at 11 bases. The V gene end was trimmed by 11 bases and the J gene end by 3 bases; junction bases not matched to a gene: 3. The germline V gene encodes CDR1 SNHLY and CDR2 FYNNEI. The CDR3 consists of 12 residues. This CDR3 is CAGGTSGYEQYF. The CDR3 DNA reads TGTGCCGGAGGGACTAGCGGCTACGAGCAGTACTTC.